Listed here are 28 T cell receptor beta chains from one sample, sequenced in a study of blood T cell repertoires in COVID-19. Assay used: immunoSEQ multiplex PCR; TCRdb lists only in-frame clones, some missing. Among roughly 250,000 clones listed, roughly 84% were seen once. Sequenced sample: peripheral blood. The receptor set was obtained from a woman in her forties or fifties with acute or convalescent COVID-19.

J is TRBJ2-2 and V is TRBV21-1; the DNA was not used to check the table's D call, TRBD1. TRBV21-1 is a recognized pseudogene. The CDR3 spans 14 residues. CDR3 DNA: TGTGCCAGCAGCAAAGAGGGGCCCACCGGGGAGCTGTTTTTT. Translated: CASSKEGPTGELFF.

This clone was seen only a few times. V is TRBV21-1 and J is TRBJ2-4; the table's D gene call, TRBD1, was not cross checked with the DNA. TRBV21-1 is termed a pseudogene. This CDR3 contains 14 residues. Written as DNA, the CDR3 is TGTGCCAGCATCAACAATTTAGCCAAAAACATTCAGTACTTC. It codes for CASINNLAKNIQYF.

The chain has TRBV10-3 and TRBJ2-1; 9 bases map to TRBD2. The CDR3 contains 13 residues. Germline V gene sequence: CDR1 ENHRY, CDR2 SYGVKD. V lost 2 bases to trimming and J lost 7 bases; unmatched junction nucleotides: 0. The DNA for the CDR3 is TGTGCCATCAGTGAGAGCGGGAGGAATGAGCAGTTCTTC. Translating it yields CAISESGRNEQFF.

V and J are TRBV2 and TRBJ1-6; no clear D. With 4 bases removed from V and 0 bases from J, the gap between germline ends came to 7 bases. The CDR3 has 15 residues. Germline V gene lookup returns CDR1 SNHLY and CDR2 FYNNEI. CDR3 in amino acids: CASSGSSSYNSPLHF. DNA for the CDR3: TGTGCCAGCAGTGGGTCGAGCTCCTATAATTCACCCCTCCACTTT.

This clone was observed a single time. The rearrangement links TRBV18 to TRBJ2-3, with D hard to call. The CDR3 runs to 12 residues. The V gene lost 3 bases and the J gene lost 2 bases, with 3 bases spanning the gap. CDR1 is KGHSH and CDR2 is LQKENI in the germline V gene. The CDR3 region is CASSPYTDTQYF. CDR3 sequence (DNA): TGTGCCAGCTCACCTTACACAGATACGCAGTATTTT.

Worth noting for this clone: The sample carries other DNA sequences with the same CDR3. The CDR3 DNA sequence: TGCGCCAGCAGCTCCGCCTACGAGCAGTACTTC. Encoded protein: CASSSAYEQYF. The chain carries TRBV5-1 and TRBJ2-7; D is uncertain. Trimming removed 3 bases from V and 2 bases from J, with 3 bases in between. CDR3 size: 11 residues. CDR1 is SGHRS, CDR2 YFSETQ, per germline.

To note about this clone: Within the sample, other DNA sequences also encode this same CDR3. The genes are TRBV5-1 and TRBJ2-1; D remains ambiguous. The CDR3 spans 12 residues. The germline V gene encodes CDR1 SGHRS and CDR2 YFSETQ. V was clipped by 1 base and J by 6 bases, with 5 bases between them. As DNA, the CDR3 is TGCGCCAGCAGCTTGTCGGGCAATGAGCAGTTCTTC. This encodes CASSLSGNEQFF.

V gene TRBV7-2 combines with J gene TRBJ2-6, with TRBD2 identical over 7 bases. This CDR3 comprises 18 residues. V was pared by 6 bases and J by 0 bases, with 11 bases of the junction left unmatched. Germline V gene data show CDR1 as SGHTA and CDR2 as FQGNSA. The CDR3 sequence: CASRGGAGFSSGANVLTF. The CDR3 nucleotides read TGTGCCAGCAGGGGCGGAGCGGGGTTTAGCTCTGGGGCCAACGTCCTGACTTTC. Variable domain in full (rest from reference TRBV7-2 and TRBJ2-6): GAGVSQSPSNKVTEKGKDVELRCDPISGHTALYWYRQSLGQGLEFLIYFQGNSAPDKSGLPSDRFSAERTGGSVSTLTIQRTQQEDSAVYLCASRGGAGFSSGANVLTFGAGSRLTVL.

The chain is built from TRBV7-9 and TRBJ2-3; TRBD2 matches 9 bases. The length of the CDR3 is 17 residues. Germline lookup yields CDR1 SEHNR and CDR2 FQNEAQ (reference sequence). The V segment lost 0 bases and the J segment 4 bases; nucleotides outside the gene matches: 8. CDR3 residues: CASSLAAGGAGSDTQYF. CDR3 sequence (DNA): TGTGCCAGCAGCTTAGCAGCGGGGGGAGCAGGCTCAGATACGCAGTATTTT.

V and J are TRBV6-5 and TRBJ1-5, with D unresolved. V was pared by 3 bases and J by 4 bases, with 10 bases between. The germline CDR1 and CDR2 sequences are MNHEY and SVGAGI. The CDR3 contains 14 residues. CDR3 in DNA: TGTGCCAGCAGTTATATGGGCAGGAATCAGCCCCAGCATTTT. It codes for CASSYMGRNQPQHF.

This clone was observed a single time. This chain connects TRBV19 to TRBJ1-4, with 7 bases lining up with TRBD1. CDR3 length equals 15 residues. Germline CDR1 LNHDA, CDR2 SQIVND (reference sequence). V was pared by 5 bases and J by 4 bases, with 7 bases of the junction left unmatched. CDR3 DNA sequence: TGTGCCAGTAGTGCCGCAGGGGGATTTAATGAAAAACTGTTTTTT. It is translated as CASSAAGGFNEKLFF.

The chain is built from TRBV7-2 and TRBJ2-5; 7 positions agree with TRBD1. The CDR3 is 13 residues long. Per the germline V gene, CDR1 is SGHTA and CDR2 is FQGNSA. Trimming took 6 bases from V and 3 from J; bases not matched to a gene: 4. The chain's CDR3 is CASSPGTEETQYF. The CDR3 DNA reads TGTGCCAGCAGTCCCGGGACAGAAGAGACCCAGTACTTC.

The V and J genes are TRBV13 and TRBJ1-2; 7 nucleotides line up with TRBD1. The CDR3 is 14 amino acids. Per germline, CDR1 PRHDT and CDR2 FYEKMQ (reference sequence). V trimming: 0 bases; J trimming: 4 bases; junction bases outside the gene matches: 2. CDR3 DNA: TGTGCCAGCAGCTTAGGGGGACAGCTCTATGGCTACACCTTC. It translates to CASSLGGQLYGYTF.

This rearrangement joins TRBV28 to TRBJ1-4; D gene uncertain. Germline CDR1 MDHEN, CDR2 SYDVKM. The CDR3 spans 13 residues. With 10 bases removed from V and 8 bases from J, the gap between germline ends came to 17 bases. CDR3 sequence reads: CATGDWEREKLFF. CDR3 in DNA: TGTGCCACCGGAGATTGGGAGAGGGAAAAACTGTTTTTT.

The chain recombines TRBV5-1 with TRBJ2-4; D may be TRBD2 (6 bases). The length of the CDR3 is 12 residues. Trimming removed 4 bases at V and 6 bases at J, with 8 bases between. Germline CDR1 SGHRS, CDR2 YFSETQ. This chain's CDR3 is CASSPEGNIQYF. CDR3 bases: TGCGCCAGCAGCCCGGAGGGAAACATTCAGTACTTC.

The V and J genes are TRBV9 and TRBJ1-2; 7 nucleotides match TRBD1. J was trimmed by 4 bases and V by 3 bases; bases with no gene match: 3. Germline loops: CDR1 SGDLS, CDR2 YYNGEE. The CDR3 loop spans 13 amino acids. The CDR3 DNA reads as TGTGCCAGCAGCGCCGGGACAGTCTATGGCTACACCTTC. This encodes CASSAGTVYGYTF. The whole variable domain, remainder taken from reference TRBV9 and TRBJ1-2, is DSGVTQTPKHLITATGQRVTLRCSPRSGDLSVYWYQQSLDQGLQFLIQYYNGEERAKGNILERFSAQQFPDLHSELNLSSLELGDSALYFCASSAGTVYGYTFGSGTRLTVV.

V gene TRBV29-1 combines with J gene TRBJ2-3, with 10 bases identical to TRBD2. Trimming at V came to 4 bases and at J to 2 bases, leaving 6 bases not matched to a gene. Germline CDR1 SQVTM, CDR2 ANQGSEA. This CDR3 has 15 residues. CDR3 sequence: CSVGSSGGSTDTQYF. The DNA of the CDR3 is TGCAGCGTTGGGTCTAGCGGGGGCTCCACAGATACGCAGTATTTT.

This chain connects TRBV6-1 to TRBJ1-6, with D hard to call. The CDR3 has 15 amino acids. CDR1 is MNHNS, CDR2 SASEGT, per germline. The V and J ends lost 0 bases and 5 bases respectively, with 8 bases between them. The DNA of the CDR3 is TGTGCCAGCAGTGAAGCGCGGGCAGATAATTCACCCCTCCACTTT. Translating gives CASSEARADNSPLHF.

This rearrangement joins TRBV30 to TRBJ2-1; the match to TRBD2 covers 9 bases. The V segment lost 0 bases and the J segment 8 bases; nucleotides outside the gene matches: 11. The CDR3 length is 16 residues. Looked up from germline, CDR1 is GTSNPN and CDR2 is SVGIG (reference sequence). CDR3 region: CAWSVTYSGRPYEQFF. CDR3 nucleotides: TGTGCCTGGAGTGTAACTTATAGCGGGAGACCATATGAGCAGTTCTTC.

The chain recombines TRBV28 with TRBJ1-5; tentatively, D is TRBD1 (6 bases). V lost 6 bases, J lost 6 bases, and 15 bases lay in between. The CDR3 has 14 amino acids. Germline V gene data show CDR1 as MDHEN and CDR2 as SYDVKM. In DNA form, the CDR3 reads TGTGCCAGCAGCTTACAGGGTTTCGGTCAGCCCCAGCATTTT. Translated: CASSLQGFGQPQHF.

There are many counts of this clone. This chain joins TRBV19 and TRBJ1-5; 10 nucleotides match TRBD1. This CDR3 contains 16 residues. From germline, CDR1 is LNHDA and CDR2 SQIVND (reference sequence). Trimming cost V 5 bases and J 6 bases; bases outside gene matches: 10. CDR3 sequence: CASSDQTGGGFQPQHF. CDR3 coding DNA: TGTGCCAGTAGTGACCAGACAGGGGGCGGATTTCAGCCCCAGCATTTT.

The CDR3, as DNA: TGTGCCAGCAGCCCGCGGAAGGAGATTGAGCAGCCCCAGCATTTT. Translation gives CASSPRKEIEQPQHF. J is TRBJ1-5 and V is TRBV9, with unresolved D. The CDR3 is 15 amino acids. Between the trimmed V and J ends, which lost 4 bases and 7 bases, there was a span of 18 bases. In germline, CDR1 is SGDLS, CDR2 YYNGEE.

The V gene is TRBV19, the J gene TRBJ1-5; D is undetermined. Germline V gene data show CDR1 as LNHDA and CDR2 as SQIVND (reference sequence). V was trimmed by 6 bases and J by 5 bases, leaving 11 bases between them. CDR3 size: 13 residues. The CDR3 DNA reads TGTGCCAGTAGCCCGAGCGGGTATCAGCCCCAGCATTTT. Its translation is CASSPSGYQPQHF.

V is TRBV29-1 and J is TRBJ1-1; the match to TRBD1 covers 8 bases. V shed 6 bases, J shed 0 bases, and the junction held 15 bases outside the gene matches. CDR1 and CDR2 from the germline V gene are SQVTM and ANQGSEA. The CDR3 runs to 17 residues. The DNA of the CDR3 is TGCAGCGTATCGGGACAGGTCGGGTTCTCTATGAACACTGAAGCTTTCTTT. This encodes CSVSGQVGFSMNTEAFF. The full variable domain, completed using reference TRBV29-1 and TRBJ1-1, is SAVISQKPSRDICQRGTSLTIQCQVDSQVTMMFWYRQQPGQSLTLIATANQGSEATYESGFVIDKFPISRPNLTFSTLTVSNMSPEDSSIYLCSVSGQVGFSMNTEAFFGQGTRLTVV.

This clone was found once. This chain links TRBV5-6 with TRBJ2-5, with unresolved D. Germline CDR1 SGHDT, CDR2 YYEEEE. The CDR3 loop spans 14 amino acids. Trimming left V 3 bases short and J 3 bases short, with 12 bases between. The CDR3 DNA sequence: TGTGCCAGCAGCTCCCCCGTGGCAGAAGAGACCCAGTACTTC. Translation gives CASSSPVAEETQYF. Variable domain in full (rest from reference TRBV5-6 and TRBJ2-5): DAGVTQSPTHLIKTRGQQVTLRCSPKSGHDTVSWYQQALGQGPQFIFQYYEEEERQRGNFPDRFSGHQFPNYSSELNVNALLLGDSALYLCASSSPVAEETQYFGPGTRLLVL.

This clone occurred many times. Other DNA sequences in this sample translate to the same CDR3. For the CDR3, the DNA is TGTGCCTGGAGGGGAACAGGGAGCGCCTACGAGCAGTACTTC. It specifies CAWRGTGSAYEQYF. This chain joins TRBV30 and TRBJ2-7; perhaps TRBD1 as D (6 bases). V was pared by 3 bases and J by 2 bases, with 14 bases between. CDR1 and CDR2 (germline): GTSNPN, SVGIG (reference sequence). This CDR3 comprises 14 residues.

This sequence joins TRBV5-1 and TRBJ2-1; 11 nucleotides match TRBD2. The germline CDR1 and CDR2 sequences are SGHRS and YFSETQ. This CDR3 is built from 16 residues. The J segment lost 6 bases and the V segment lost 4 bases, leaving 9 bases of the junction unmatched. CDR3 DNA: TGCGCCAGCAGCCCAGTACTAGCGGGAGCAGGCAATGAGCAGTTCTTC. It translates to CASSPVLAGAGNEQFF. Combining the CDR3 with reference TRBV5-1 and TRBJ2-1 gives the whole variable domain KAGVTQTPRYLIKTRGQQVTLSCSPISGHRSVSWYQQTPGQGLQFLFEYFSETQRNKGNFPGRFSGRQFSNSRSEMNVSTLELGDSALYLCASSPVLAGAGNEQFFGPGTRLTVL.

The chain recombines TRBV12-2 with TRBJ2-3; the DNA was not used to check the table's D call, TRBD2. TRBV12-2 is reported as a pseudogene. CDR3 length equals 19 residues. In nucleotides, the CDR3 is TGTGCAAGTCGCGAAACACTAGCGGGGGAGTCTACTAGCACAGATACGCAGTATTTT. Translating it yields CASRETLAGESTSTDTQYF.